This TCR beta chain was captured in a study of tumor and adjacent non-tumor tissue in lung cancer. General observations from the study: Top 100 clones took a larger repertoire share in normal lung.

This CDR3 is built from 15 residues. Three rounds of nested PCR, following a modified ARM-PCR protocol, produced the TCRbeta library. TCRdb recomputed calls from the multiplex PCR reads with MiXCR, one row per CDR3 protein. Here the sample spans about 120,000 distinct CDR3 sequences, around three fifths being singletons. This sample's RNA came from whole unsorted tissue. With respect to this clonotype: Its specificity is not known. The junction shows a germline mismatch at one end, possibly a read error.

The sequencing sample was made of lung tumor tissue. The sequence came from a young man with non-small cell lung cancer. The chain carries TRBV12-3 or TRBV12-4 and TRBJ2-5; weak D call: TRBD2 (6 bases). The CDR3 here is CASGLAAAGQETQYF. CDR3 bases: TGTGCCAGCGGTTTAGCGGCGGCGGGCCAGGAGACCCAGTACTTC.